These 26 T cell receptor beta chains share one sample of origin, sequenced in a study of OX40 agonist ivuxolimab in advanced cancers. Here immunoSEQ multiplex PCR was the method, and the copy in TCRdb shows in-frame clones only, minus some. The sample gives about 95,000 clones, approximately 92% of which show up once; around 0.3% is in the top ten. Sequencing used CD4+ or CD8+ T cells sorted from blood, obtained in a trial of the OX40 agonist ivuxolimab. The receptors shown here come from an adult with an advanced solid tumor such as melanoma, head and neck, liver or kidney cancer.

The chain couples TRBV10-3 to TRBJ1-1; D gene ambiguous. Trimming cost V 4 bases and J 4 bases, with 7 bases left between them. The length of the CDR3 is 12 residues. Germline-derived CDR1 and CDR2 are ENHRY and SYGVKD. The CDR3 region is CAISVRGTEAFF. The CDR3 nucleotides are TGTGCCATCAGTGTACGGGGCACTGAAGCTTTCTTT.

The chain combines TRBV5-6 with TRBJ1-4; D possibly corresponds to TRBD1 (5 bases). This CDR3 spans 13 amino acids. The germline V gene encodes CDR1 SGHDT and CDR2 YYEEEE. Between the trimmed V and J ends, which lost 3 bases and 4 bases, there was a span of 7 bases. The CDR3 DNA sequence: TGTGCCAGCAGCTCGACAGTTAATGAAAAACTGTTTTTT. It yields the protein CASSSTVNEKLFF.

The CDR3 region is CASRDIGSGNTIYF. CDR3 DNA sequence: TGCGCCAGCAGGGACATAGGCTCTGGAAACACCATATATTTT. The chain carries TRBV5-1 and TRBJ1-3, with D possibly being TRBD1 (5 bases). CDR1 and CDR2 (germline): SGHRS, YFSETQ. Trimming removed 5 bases at V and 0 bases at J, with 9 bases between. The CDR3 is 14 amino acids.

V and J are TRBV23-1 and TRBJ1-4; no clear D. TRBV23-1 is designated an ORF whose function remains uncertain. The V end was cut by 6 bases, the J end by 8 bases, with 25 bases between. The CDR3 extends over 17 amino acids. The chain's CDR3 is CASSLRVRGIDREKLFF. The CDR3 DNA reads TGCGCCAGCAGCCTCCGGGTCCGGGGTATTGATCGGGAAAAACTGTTTTTT.

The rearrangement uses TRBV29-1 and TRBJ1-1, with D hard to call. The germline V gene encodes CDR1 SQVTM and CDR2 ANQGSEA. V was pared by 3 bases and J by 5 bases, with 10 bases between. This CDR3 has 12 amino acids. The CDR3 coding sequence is TGCAGCGTTGATGAGGTGAGGACTGAAGCTTTCTTT. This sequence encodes CSVDEVRTEAFF.

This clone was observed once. CDR3 residues: CASSLDQGGGYTF. The CDR3 DNA follows: TGTGCCAGCAGTTTAGACCAGGGAGGTGGCTACACCTTC. The chain recombines TRBV28 with TRBJ1-2, with a possible D match to TRBD1 (5 bases). Trimming took off 2 bases at V and 7 bases at J, with 11 bases between the two ends. Germline CDR1 reads MDHEN; CDR2 reads SYDVKM. CDR3 length equals 13 residues.

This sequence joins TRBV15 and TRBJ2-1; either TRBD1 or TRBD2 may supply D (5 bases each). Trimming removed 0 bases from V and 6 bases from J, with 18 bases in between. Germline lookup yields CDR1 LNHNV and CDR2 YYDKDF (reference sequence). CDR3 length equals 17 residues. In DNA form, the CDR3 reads TGTGCCACCAGCAGAGATCTATACCTCGGGACCTTCAATGAGCAGTTCTTC. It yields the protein CATSRDLYLGTFNEQFF.

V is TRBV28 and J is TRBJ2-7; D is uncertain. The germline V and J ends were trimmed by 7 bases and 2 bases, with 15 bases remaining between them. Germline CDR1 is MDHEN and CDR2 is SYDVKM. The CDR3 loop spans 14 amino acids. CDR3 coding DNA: TGTGCCAGCAACTCTAGAGACTTTCCCTACGAGCAGTACTTC. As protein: CASNSRDFPYEQYF.

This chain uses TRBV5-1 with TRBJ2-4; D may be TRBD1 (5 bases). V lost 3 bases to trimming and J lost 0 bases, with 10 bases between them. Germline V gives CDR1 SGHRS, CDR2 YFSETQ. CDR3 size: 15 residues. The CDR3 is CASSSDSLAKNIQYF. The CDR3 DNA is TGCGCCAGCAGCTCCGACAGTTTAGCCAAAAACATTCAGTACTTC. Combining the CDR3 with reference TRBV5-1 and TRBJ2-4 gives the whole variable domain KAGVTQTPRYLIKTRGQQVTLSCSPISGHRSVSWYQQTPGQGLQFLFEYFSETQRNKGNFPGRFSGRQFSNSRSEMNVSTLELGDSALYLCASSSDSLAKNIQYFGAGTRLSVL.

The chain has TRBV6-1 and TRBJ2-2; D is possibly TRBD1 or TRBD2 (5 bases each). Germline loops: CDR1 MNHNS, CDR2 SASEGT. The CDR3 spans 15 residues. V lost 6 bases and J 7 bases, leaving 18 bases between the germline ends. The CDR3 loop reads CASRRGTTRGGELFF. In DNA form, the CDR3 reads TGTGCCAGCAGGAGAGGGACGACTCGGGGCGGGGAGCTGTTTTTT.

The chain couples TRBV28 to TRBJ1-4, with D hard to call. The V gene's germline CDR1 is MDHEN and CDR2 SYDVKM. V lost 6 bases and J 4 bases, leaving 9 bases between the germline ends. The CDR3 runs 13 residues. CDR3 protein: CASSTGFNEKLFF. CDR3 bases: TGTGCCAGCAGCACCGGATTTAATGAAAAACTGTTTTTT.

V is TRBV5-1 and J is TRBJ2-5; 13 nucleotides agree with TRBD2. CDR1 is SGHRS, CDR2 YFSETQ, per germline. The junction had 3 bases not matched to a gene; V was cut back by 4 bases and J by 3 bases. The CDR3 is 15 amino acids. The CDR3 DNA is TGCGCCAGCAGCCTGGGACTAGCGGGGAAAGAGACCCAGTACTTC. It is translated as CASSLGLAGKETQYF.

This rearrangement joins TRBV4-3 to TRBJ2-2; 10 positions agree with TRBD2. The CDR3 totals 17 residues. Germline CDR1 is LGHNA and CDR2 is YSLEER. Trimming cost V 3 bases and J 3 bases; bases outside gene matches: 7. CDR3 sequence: CASSQYSGGDDTGELFF. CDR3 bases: TGCGCCAGCAGCCAGTACAGCGGGGGGGACGACACCGGGGAGCTGTTTTTT.

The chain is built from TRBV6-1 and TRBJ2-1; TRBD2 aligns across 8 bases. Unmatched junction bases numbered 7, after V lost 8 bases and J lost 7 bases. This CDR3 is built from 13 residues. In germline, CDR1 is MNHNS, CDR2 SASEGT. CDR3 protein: CASLAAGGNEQFF. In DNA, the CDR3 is TGTGCCAGCCTGGCTGCGGGGGGAAATGAGCAGTTCTTC.

CDR3 residues: CASSQDALAGLPGSADTQYF. CDR3 bases: TGTGCCAGCAGCCAAGACGCACTAGCGGGCCTACCTGGGAGCGCAGATACGCAGTATTTT. The chain is built from TRBV4-2 and TRBJ2-3; 9 nucleotides align to TRBD2. Germline V gene sequence: CDR1 LGHNA, CDR2 YNFKEQ. Unmatched junction bases numbered 17, after V lost 0 bases and J lost 4 bases. This CDR3 is 20 amino acids long.

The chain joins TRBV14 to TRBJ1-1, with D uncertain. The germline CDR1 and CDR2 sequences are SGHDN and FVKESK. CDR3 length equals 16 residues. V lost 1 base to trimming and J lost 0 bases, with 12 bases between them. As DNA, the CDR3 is TGTGCCAGCAGCCAAGCTGTTCCCCTTGTGAACACTGAAGCTTTCTTT. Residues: CASSQAVPLVNTEAFF.

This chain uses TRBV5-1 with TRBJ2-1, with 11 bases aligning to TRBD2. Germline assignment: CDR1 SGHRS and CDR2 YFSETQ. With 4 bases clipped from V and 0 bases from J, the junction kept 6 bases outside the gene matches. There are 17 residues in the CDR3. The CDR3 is CASSPRLAGFSYNEQFF. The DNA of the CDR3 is TGCGCCAGCAGCCCCCGACTAGCGGGATTCTCCTACAATGAGCAGTTCTTC. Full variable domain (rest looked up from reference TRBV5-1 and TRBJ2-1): KAGVTQTPRYLIKTRGQQVTLSCSPISGHRSVSWYQQTPGQGLQFLFEYFSETQRNKGNFPGRFSGRQFSNSRSEMNVSTLELGDSALYLCASSPRLAGFSYNEQFFGPGTRLTVL.

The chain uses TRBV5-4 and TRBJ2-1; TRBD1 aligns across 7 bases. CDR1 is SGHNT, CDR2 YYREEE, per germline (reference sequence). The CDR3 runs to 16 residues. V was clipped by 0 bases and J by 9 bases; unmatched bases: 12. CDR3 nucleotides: TGTGCCAGCAGCTTGGGCGGACAGGTCACTAACCTTGAGCAGTTCTTC. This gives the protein CASSLGGQVTNLEQFF.

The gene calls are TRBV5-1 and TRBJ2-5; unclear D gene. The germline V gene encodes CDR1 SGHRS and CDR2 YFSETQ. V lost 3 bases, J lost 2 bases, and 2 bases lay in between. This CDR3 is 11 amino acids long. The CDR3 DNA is TGCGCCAGCAGCTCTCAAGAGACCCAGTACTTC. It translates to CASSSQETQYF.

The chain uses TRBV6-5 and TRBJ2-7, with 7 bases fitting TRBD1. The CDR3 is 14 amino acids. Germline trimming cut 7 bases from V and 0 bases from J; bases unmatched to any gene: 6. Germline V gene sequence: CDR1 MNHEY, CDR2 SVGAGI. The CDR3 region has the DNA TGTGCCAGCATCTATACAGGGGACTCCTACGAGCAGTACTTC. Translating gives CASIYTGDSYEQYF.

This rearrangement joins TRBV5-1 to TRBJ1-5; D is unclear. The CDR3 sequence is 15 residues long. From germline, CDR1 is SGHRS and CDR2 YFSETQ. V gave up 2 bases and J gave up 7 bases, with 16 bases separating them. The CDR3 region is CASSLGPEAHQPQHF. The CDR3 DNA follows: TGCGCCAGCAGCTTAGGCCCAGAGGCTCACCAGCCCCAGCATTTT.

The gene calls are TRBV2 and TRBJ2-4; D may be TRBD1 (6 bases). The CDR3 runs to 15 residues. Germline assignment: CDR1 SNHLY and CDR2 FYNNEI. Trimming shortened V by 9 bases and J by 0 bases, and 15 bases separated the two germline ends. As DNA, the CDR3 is TGTGCCAGTCGACAGTCGACAGGAGCCAAAAACATTCAGTACTTC. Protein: CASRQSTGAKNIQYF.

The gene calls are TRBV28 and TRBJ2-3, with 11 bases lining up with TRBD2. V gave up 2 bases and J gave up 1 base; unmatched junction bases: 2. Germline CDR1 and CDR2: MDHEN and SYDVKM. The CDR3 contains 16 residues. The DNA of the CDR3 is TGTGCCAGCAGTTTAGTAGCGGGAGGGGGCACAGATACGCAGTATTTT. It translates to CASSLVAGGGTDTQYF.

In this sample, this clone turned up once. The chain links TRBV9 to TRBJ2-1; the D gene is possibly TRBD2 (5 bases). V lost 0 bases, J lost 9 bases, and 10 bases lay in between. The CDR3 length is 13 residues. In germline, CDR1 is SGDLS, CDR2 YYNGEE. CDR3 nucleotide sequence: TGTGCCAGCAGCGTAGAGTTGGGGAGTGAGCAGTTCTTC. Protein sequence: CASSVELGSEQFF.

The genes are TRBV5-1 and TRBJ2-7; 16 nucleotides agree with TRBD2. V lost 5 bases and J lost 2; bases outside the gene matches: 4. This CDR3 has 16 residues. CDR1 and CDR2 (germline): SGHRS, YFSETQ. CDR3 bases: TGCGCCAGCAGTCAGGGACTAGCGGGAGGGCCCTACGAGCAGTACTTC. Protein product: CASSQGLAGGPYEQYF.

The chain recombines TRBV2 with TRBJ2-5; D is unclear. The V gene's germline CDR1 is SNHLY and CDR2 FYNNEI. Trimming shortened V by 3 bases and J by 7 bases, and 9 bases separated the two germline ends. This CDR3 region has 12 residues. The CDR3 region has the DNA TGTGCCAGCAGTGATCCCACGGGGACCCAGTACTTC. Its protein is CASSDPTGTQYF.